The clone carrying this T cell receptor (beta chain) was detected once. TCRdb's table, derived via immunoSEQ multiplex PCR, lists solely in-frame clones and lacks some. The sample has over 65,000 clones, 85% to 95% seen once. The CDR3 contains 13 residues. Germline CDR1 is SNHLY and CDR2 is FYNNEI. Trimming took 9 bases from V and 2 from J; bases not matched to a gene: 2. These data originate in a study of OX40 agonist ivuxolimab in advanced cancers. The chain employs TRBV2 and TRBJ2-7; 12 bases are shared with TRBD2. The origin of this receptor is an adult with an advanced solid tumor such as melanoma, head and neck, liver or kidney cancer. The sample was CD4+ or CD8+ T cells sorted from blood, taken in a trial of the OX40 agonist ivuxolimab. In DNA form, the CDR3 reads TGTGCCAGTAGGACTAGCGGGGCCTACGAGCAGTACTTC. Translation gives CASRTSGAYEQYF. The full variable domain, its missing parts supplied by reference TRBV2 and TRBJ2-7, is EPEVTQTPSHQVTQMGQEVILRCVPISNHLYFYWYRQILGQKVEFLVSFYNNEISEKSEIFDDQFSVERPDGSNFTLKIRSTKLEDSAMYFCASRTSGAYEQYFGPGTRLTVT.